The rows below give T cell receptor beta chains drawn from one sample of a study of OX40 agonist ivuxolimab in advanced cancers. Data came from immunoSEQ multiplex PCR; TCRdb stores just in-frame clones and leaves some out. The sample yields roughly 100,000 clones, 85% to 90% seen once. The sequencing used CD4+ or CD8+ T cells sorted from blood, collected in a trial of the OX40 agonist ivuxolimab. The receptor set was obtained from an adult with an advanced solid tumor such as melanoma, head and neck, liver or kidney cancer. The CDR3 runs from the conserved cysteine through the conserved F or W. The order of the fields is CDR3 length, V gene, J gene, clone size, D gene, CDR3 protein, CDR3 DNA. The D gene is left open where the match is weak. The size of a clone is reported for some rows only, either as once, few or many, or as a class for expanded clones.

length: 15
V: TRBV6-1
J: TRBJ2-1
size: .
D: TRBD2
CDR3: CASRGEAGANNEQFF
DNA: TGTGCCAGCAGAGGAGAGGCGGGAGCGAACAATGAGCAGTTCTTC

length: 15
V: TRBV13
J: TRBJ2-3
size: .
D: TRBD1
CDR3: CASTGPDRKADTQYF
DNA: TGTGCCAGCACCGGGCCGGACAGGAAGGCGGATACGCAGTATTTT

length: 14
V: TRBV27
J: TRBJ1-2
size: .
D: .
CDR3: CATSLKGRDYGYTF
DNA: TGTGCCACCAGCCTGAAAGGCAGGGACTATGGCTACACCTTC

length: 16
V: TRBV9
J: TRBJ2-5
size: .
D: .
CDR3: CASAVRVPWLLETQYF
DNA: TGTGCCAGCGCCGTCAGGGTTCCCTGGCTCCTAGAGACCCAGTACTTC

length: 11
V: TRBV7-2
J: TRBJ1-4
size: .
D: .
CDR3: CASSLTEKLFF
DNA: TGTGCCAGCAGCTTAACCGAAAAACTGTTTTTT

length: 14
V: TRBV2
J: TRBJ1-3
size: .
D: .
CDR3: CASSLEGSGNTIYF
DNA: TGTGCCAGCAGCCTAGAGGGGTCTGGAAACACCATATATTTT

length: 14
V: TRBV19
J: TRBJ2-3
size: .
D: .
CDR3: CASSIGLSADTQYF
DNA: TGTGCCAGTAGTATAGGACTTAGCGCAGATACGCAGTATTTT

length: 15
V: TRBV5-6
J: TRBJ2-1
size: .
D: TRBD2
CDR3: CASSKSISGSDEQFF
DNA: TGTGCCAGCAGTAAGTCGATTAGCGGGAGCGATGAGCAGTTCTTC

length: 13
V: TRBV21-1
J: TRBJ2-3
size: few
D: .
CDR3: CASSKVVRDTQYF
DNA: TGTGCCAGCAGCAAAGTCGTCCGAGATACGCAGTATTTT

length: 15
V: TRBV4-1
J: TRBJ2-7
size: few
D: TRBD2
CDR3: CASSPGLAASYEQYF
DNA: TGCGCCAGCAGCCCCGGACTAGCGGCCTCCTACGAGCAGTACTTC

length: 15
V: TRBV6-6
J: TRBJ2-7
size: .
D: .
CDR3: CASSYRDGGPYEQYF
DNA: TGTGCCAGCAGTTACCGGGACGGAGGGCCCTACGAGCAGTACTTC

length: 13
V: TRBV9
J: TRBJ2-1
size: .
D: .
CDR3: CASSVAGYGEQFF
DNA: TGTGCCAGCAGCGTAGCGGGTTACGGTGAGCAGTTCTTC

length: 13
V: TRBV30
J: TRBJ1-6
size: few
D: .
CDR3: CAWSGLGNSPLHF
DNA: TGTGCCTGGAGTGGACTAGGGAATTCACCCCTCCACTTT

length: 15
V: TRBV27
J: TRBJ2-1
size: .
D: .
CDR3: CASSLTPSSYNEQFF
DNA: TGTGCCAGCAGTTTAACCCCCAGCTCCTACAATGAGCAGTTCTTC

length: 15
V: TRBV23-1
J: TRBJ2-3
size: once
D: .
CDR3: CASSRPGAKPDTQYF
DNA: TGCGCCAGCAGTCGGCCGGGAGCCAAACCAGATACGCAGTATTTT

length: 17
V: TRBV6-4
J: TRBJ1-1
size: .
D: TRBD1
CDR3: CASRDSNRGGLGGEAFF
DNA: TGTGCCAGCAGAGACTCGAACAGGGGCGGACTAGGTGGGGAAGCTTTCTTT

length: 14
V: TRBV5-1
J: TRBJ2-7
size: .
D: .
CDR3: CASSLEIAKYEQYF
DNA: TGCGCCAGCAGCTTGGAAATAGCGAAGTACGAGCAGTACTTC

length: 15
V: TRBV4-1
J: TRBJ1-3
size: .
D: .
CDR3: CASSQVSRVGNTIYF
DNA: TGCGCCAGCAGCCAAGTTTCCAGGGTTGGAAACACCATATATTTT

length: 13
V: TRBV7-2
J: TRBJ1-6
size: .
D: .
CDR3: CASSSPPDSPLHF
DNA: TGTGCCAGCAGCTCCCCCCCCGATTCACCCCTCCACTTT

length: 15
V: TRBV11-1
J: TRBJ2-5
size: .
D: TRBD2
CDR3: CASSPGRGAQETQYF
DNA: TGTGCCAGCAGCCCCGGGAGGGGGGCCCAAGAGACCCAGTACTTC

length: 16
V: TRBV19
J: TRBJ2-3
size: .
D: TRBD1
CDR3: CASSPTGTGAQNTQYF
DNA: TGTGCCAGTAGTCCGACCGGGACAGGGGCTCAAAATACGCAGTATTTT

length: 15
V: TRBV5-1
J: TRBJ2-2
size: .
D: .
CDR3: CASSYRASNTGELFF
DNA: TGCGCCAGCAGCTACCGGGCTTCGAACACCGGGGAGCTGTTTTTT

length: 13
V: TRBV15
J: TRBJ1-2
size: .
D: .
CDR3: CATSPTTEGGYTF
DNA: TGTGCCACCTCACCGACAACAGAAGGTGGCTACACCTTC

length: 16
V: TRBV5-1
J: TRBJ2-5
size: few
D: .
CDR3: CASSPSRDRVKETQYF
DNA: TGCGCCAGCAGCCCCTCGCGGGACAGAGTAAAAGAGACCCAGTACTTC

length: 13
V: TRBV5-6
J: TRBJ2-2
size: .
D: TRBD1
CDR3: CASSRDRTGELFF
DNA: TGTGCCAGCAGCCGGGACAGGACCGGGGAGCTGTTTTTT

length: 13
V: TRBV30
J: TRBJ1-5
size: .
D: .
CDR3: CAWRPTGNQPQHF
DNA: TGTGCCTGGAGACCCACTGGTAATCAGCCCCAGCATTTT

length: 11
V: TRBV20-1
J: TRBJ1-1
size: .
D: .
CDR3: CSALDREEAFF
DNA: TGCAGTGCTCTGGATCGTGAGGAAGCTTTCTTT

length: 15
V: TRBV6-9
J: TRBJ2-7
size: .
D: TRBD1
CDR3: CASSPWTGGGNEQYF
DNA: TGTGCCAGCAGTCCGTGGACAGGGGGCGGCAACGAGCAGTACTTC

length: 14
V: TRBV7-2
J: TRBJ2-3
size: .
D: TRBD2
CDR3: CASSSGGFADTQYF
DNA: TGTGCCAGCAGCTCGGGGGGGTTCGCGGATACGCAGTATTTT